Reported below is one TCR beta chain. Germline lookup yields CDR1 MNHEY and CDR2 SVGEGT. There are 15 residues in the CDR3. V gave up 0 bases and J gave up 3 bases; unmatched junction bases: 4. This sample was taken from a study of CD8 T cells in Susac syndrome. Sequencing of TCR beta was performed on blood CD8+ and CD4+ T cells. After extraction with the RNeasy kit, about 0.45 to 1 ug of the RNA was reverse transcribed using random hexamers. The immunoSEQ assay covered 54 Vbeta and 13 Jbeta segments for CDR3. TCRdb re-called the immunoSEQ multiplex PCR reads through MiXCR, storing one row per CDR3 protein. The sample has approximately 150,000 distinct CDR3 sequences; around 94% are singletons.

The sequenced material came from CD4+ T cells from PBMCs. The chain combines TRBV6-2 or TRBV6-3 with TRBJ2-5; TRBD2 matches at 7 bases. The source is a human donor with multiple sclerosis. The CDR3 coding sequence is TGTGCCAGCAGTTACTCGGCTAGCGGAGAAGAGACCCAGTACTTC. Protein product: CASSYSASGEETQYF.